Below, 32 T cell receptor beta chains from the same sample are listed, as sequenced in a study of CD8+CD57+ T cells in acquired aplastic anemia. The use of genomic DNA as template underpinned the TCR beta VDJ and CDR3 profiling. TCRdb re-derived calls from the reads in MiXCR, one entry per CDR3 protein. The profile shows hundreds of thousands of distinct CDR3 sequences, approximately 55% of them singletons. The sequencing sample was made of sorted CD4+, CD8+, or CD8+CD57+ T cells (not recorded which) from PBMCs. These receptors were taken from a human donor with severe aplastic anemia or a healthy control (not recorded which).

There are many counts of this clonotype. This chain links TRBV5-1 with TRBJ2-5; D not certain. V shed 1 base and J shed 5 bases, with 9 bases lying between them. The CDR3 consists of 13 residues. Per germline, CDR1 SGHRS and CDR2 YFSETQ. The CDR3: CASSLRVRETQYF. The CDR3 region has the DNA TGCGCCAGCAGCTTGAGGGTGCGTGAGACCCAGTACTTC. Together with reference TRBV5-1 and TRBJ2-5, the CDR3 gives the full variable domain: KAGVTQTPRYLIKTRGQQVTLSCSPISGHRSVSWYQQTPGQGLQFLFEYFSETQRNKGNFPGRFSGRQFSNSRSEMNVSTLELGDSALYLCASSLRVRETQYFGPGTRLLVL.

This clonotype was seen ten or more times. This rearrangement joins TRBV5-8 to TRBJ1-4; D not certain. There are 14 residues in the CDR3. CDR1 and CDR2 from the germline V gene are SGHTS and YDEGEE. The ends were cut back, 4 bases at V and 8 bases at J, with 15 bases in the middle. CDR3 DNA sequence: TGTGCCAGCAGCCTGGGTGCCTATGGAGAAAAACTGTTTTTT. Translated: CASSLGAYGEKLFF.

To note about this clonotype: A clone one base away is much larger, so this may be a read error. The CDR3 protein is CASGLVRGQGIDTHYF. The CDR3 region has the DNA TGTGCTAGTGGTTTGGTACGGGGACAGGGGATAGATACGCACTATTTT. The genes are TRBV12-5 and TRBJ2-3; 10 nucleotides match TRBD1. Germline V gene sequence: CDR1 LGHNT, CDR2 FRNRAP. CDR3 length equals 16 residues.

This clonotype appeared a single time. The chain employs TRBV20-1 and TRBJ2-2; D is uncertain. There are 11 residues in the CDR3. Germline-derived CDR1 and CDR2 are DFQATT and SNEGSKA (reference sequence). V was pared by 5 bases and J by 7 bases, with 8 bases between. The CDR3 DNA is TGCAGTGCTCCTTCTAACGGGGAGCTGTTTTTT. Translating gives CSAPSNGELFF.

Of note for this clonotype: The conserved phenylalanine or tryptophan normally closing the CDR3 is absent here, so this likely arose from a read error. It is unclear where the CDR3 begins or ends on the DNA, so no DNA is shown, and the CDR3 is as TCRdb lists it. The rearrangement uses TRBV5-1 and TRBJ1-2; the table calls TRBD1, which could not be checked here. The CDR3 is 14 residues long, counting both termini. CDR1 SGHRS and CDR2 YFSETQ come from the germline V gene. CDR3: CASSLGTANYGCTS.

V is TRBV12-3 or TRBV12-4 and J is TRBJ2-3; D ambiguous. This CDR3 contains 13 residues. V was shortened by 6 bases and J by 10 bases, with 17 bases between the two germline ends. CDR3 sequence (DNA): TGTGCCAGCAGCCAGCGAAGGAGCGCTGCGCAGTATTTT. Amino acids: CASSQRRSAAQYF.

Ten or more counts support this clonotype. V is TRBV6-5 and J is TRBJ1-2; weak D call: TRBD1 (5 bases). The CDR3 runs to 14 residues. Trimming pared 0 bases from V and 2 bases from J, leaving 7 bases between. Germline CDR1 MNHEY, CDR2 SVGAGI. The CDR3 DNA sequence: TGTGCCAGCAGTTACTCGGGGCCCAACTATGGCTACACCTTC. Translation: CASSYSGPNYGYTF.

This clonotype came up once. The V call is TRBV5-1, the J call TRBJ2-6, with D unresolved. This CDR3 is built from 15 residues. Trimming cost V 1 base and J 0 bases, with 5 bases left between them. Per the germline V gene, CDR1 is SGHRS and CDR2 is YFSETQ. Here the CDR3 reads CASSLRLSGANVLTF. The CDR3 coding sequence is TGCGCCAGCAGCTTGCGTCTCTCTGGGGCCAACGTCCTGACTTTC.

The chain is built from TRBV10-3 and TRBJ2-1, with TRBD2 matching 8 bases. Germline V gives CDR1 ENHRY, CDR2 SYGVKD. V shed 10 bases, J shed 5 bases, and the junction held 10 bases outside the gene matches. The CDR3 covers 14 residues. The CDR3 sequence: CATALAGRNNEQFF. In DNA form, the CDR3 reads TGTGCCACGGCGCTAGCGGGCCGGAACAATGAGCAGTTCTTC.

This clonotype was counted between two and nine times. For the CDR3, the DNA is TGCGCCAGCAGTCTTGCAGGGCTCGACGAGCAGTACTTC. This translates into CASSLAGLDEQYF. The chain uses TRBV5-1 and TRBJ2-7; tentatively, D is TRBD1 (5 bases). From germline, CDR1 is SGHRS and CDR2 YFSETQ. Trimming took off 5 bases at V and 5 bases at J, with 14 bases between the two ends. This CDR3 has 13 residues.

A word on this clonotype: In this CDR3 the conserved last residue, phenylalanine or tryptophan, is missing, so a read error is likely. No DNA is shown, since the ends of the CDR3 on it are uncertain; the CDR3 is the one TCRdb lists. The chain uses TRBV2 and TRBJ1-3. Termini included, the CDR3 measures 8 amino acids. Germline values: CDR1 SNHLY, CDR2 FYNNEI. CDR3 sequence: CASSSDGP.

Concerning this clonotype itself: No conserved phenylalanine or tryptophan ends this CDR3, so it is likely a read error. The V and J genes are TRBV10-3 and TRBJ2-7; D might be TRBD1 (5 bases). Germline CDR1 is ENHRY and CDR2 is SYGVKD. The CDR3 has 11 amino acids. With 6 bases removed from V and 7 bases from J, the gap between germline ends came to 10 bases. The CDR3: CAIRGVGEQYS. CDR3 bases: TGTGCCATCAGAGGGGTCGGGGAGCAGTACTCC.

The chain has TRBV9 and TRBJ1-2; a weak D match, TRBD1 (6 bases). Germline CDR1 and CDR2: SGDLS and YYNGEE. The V end lost 0 bases, the J end lost 0 bases, and 9 bases lay between the germline ends. This CDR3 spans 15 amino acids. CDR3 in amino acids: CASSVGAGANYGYTF. The CDR3 bases are TGTGCCAGCAGCGTAGGGGCAGGGGCTAACTATGGCTACACCTTC.

This clonotype was picked up many times. The chain has TRBV19 and TRBJ1-5, with D possibly being TRBD1 (6 bases). V shed 5 bases and J shed 0 bases, with 14 bases lying between them. Germline CDR1 LNHDA, CDR2 SQIVND (reference sequence). This CDR3 is built from 16 residues. CDR3 loop: CASSLLDSYSNQPQHF. In DNA form, the CDR3 reads TGTGCCAGTAGTTTATTGGACAGTTATAGCAATCAGCCCCAGCATTTT.

This clonotype was observed many times. A read error may account for a junction end that differs from germline. The genes are TRBV30 and TRBJ2-7; D gene uncertain. Germline CDR1 GTSNPN, CDR2 SVGIG (reference sequence). The CDR3 sequence is 11 residues long. As DNA, the CDR3 is TGTGCCTGGAGTGTACGACTGGAGCAGAGCTTC. Translated: CAWSVRLEQSF. The full variable domain, with the rest looked up from reference TRBV30 and TRBJ2-7, is SQTIHQWPATLVQPVGSPLSLECTVEGTSNPNLYWYRQAAGRGLQLLFYSVGIGQISSEVPQNLSASRPQDRQFILSSKKLLLSDSGFYLCAWSVRLEQSFGPGTRLTVT.

The CDR3 DNA is TGTGCCAGCATGGCTAGCGGGGTGGAGACCCAGTACTTC. Protein product: CASMASGVETQYF. V is TRBV10-3 and J is TRBJ2-5; 9 bases are a match to TRBD2. The germline gives CDR1 ENHRY, CDR2 SYGVKD. The V segment lost 10 bases and the J segment 5 bases; nucleotides outside the gene matches: 8. This CDR3 has 13 amino acids.

The V gene is TRBV2, the J gene TRBJ2-2; weak D call: TRBD2 (6 bases). The CDR3 is 16 amino acids. V shed 3 bases and J shed 1 base, with 12 bases lying between them. Germline-derived CDR1 and CDR2 are SNHLY and FYNNEI. CDR3: CASSDRERGNTGELFF. The CDR3 bases are TGTGCCAGCAGTGATCGGGAGAGAGGGAACACCGGGGAGCTGTTTTTT.

This clonotype was seen at least ten times. The chain recombines TRBV20-1 with TRBJ1-5; possible D gene TRBD1, 5 bases. Trimming left V 1 base short and J 5 bases short, with 15 bases between. CDR3 size: 15 residues. CDR1 and CDR2 (germline): DFQATT, SNEGSKA (reference sequence). The CDR3 region has the DNA TGCAGTGCTAGAGTCACCACACAAGGGGATCAGCCCCAGCATTTT. This encodes CSARVTTQGDQPQHF.

This clonotype was found once. This rearrangement joins TRBV7-8 to TRBJ2-7; 7 bases align to TRBD1. With V trimmed by 5 bases and J by 2 bases, 9 bases remained unmatched. In germline, CDR1 is SGHVS, CDR2 FQNEAQ. There are 15 residues in the CDR3. CDR3 sequence: CASSPTGKGAYEQYF. The CDR3 DNA sequence: TGTGCCAGCAGCCCGACAGGGAAGGGGGCCTACGAGCAGTACTTC.

The chain couples TRBV20-1 to TRBJ2-7; 10 positions match TRBD1. From germline, CDR1 is DFQATT and CDR2 SNEGSKA (reference sequence). The length of the CDR3 is 16 residues. With V trimmed by 3 bases and J by 1 base, 9 bases remained unmatched. The CDR3 spells CSARDAGQGPSYEQYF. The CDR3 DNA reads as TGCAGTGCTAGGGATGCGGGACAGGGGCCTTCCTACGAGCAGTACTTC.

The CDR3 here is CATSSSPSLGTGNSPLHF. The CDR3 DNA follows: TGTGCCACCAGCAGCAGCCCCTCCCTTGGGACAGGGAATTCACCCCTCCACTTT. The rearrangement joins TRBV15 to TRBJ1-6, with 9 bases fitting TRBD1. V was clipped by 3 bases and J by 7 bases; unmatched bases: 13. CDR1 is LNHNV, CDR2 YYDKDF, per germline (reference sequence). The CDR3 is made up of 18 amino acids.

This clonotype was seen repeatedly, ten times or more. The chain carries TRBV24-1 and TRBJ1-6; D possibly corresponds to TRBD1 (6 bases). V shed 7 bases and J shed 5 bases, with 11 bases lying between them. The CDR3 loop spans 14 amino acids. The germline V gene has CDR1 KGHDR and CDR2 SFDVKD. The CDR3 loop reads CATSKAGDNSPLHF. For the CDR3, the DNA is TGTGCCACCAGCAAGGCAGGGGATAATTCACCCCTCCACTTT.

The rearrangement links TRBV12-3 or TRBV12-4 to TRBJ1-1; no clear D. CDR3 length equals 13 residues. V lost 6 bases and J 1 base, leaving 9 bases between the germline ends. The CDR3 loop reads CASRGLGNTEAFF. The DNA for the CDR3 is TGTGCCAGCAGGGGGTTGGGGAACACTGAAGCTTTCTTT.

This clonotype was counted many times. The V call is TRBV10-3, the J call TRBJ1-1, with a weak D call TRBD1 (5 bases). Germline CDR1 reads ENHRY; CDR2 reads SYGVKD. This CDR3 comprises 15 residues. V lost 2 bases, J lost 0 bases, and 10 bases lay in between. As DNA, the CDR3 is TGTGCCATCAGTGAGACTGGACAAATGAACACTGAAGCTTTCTTT. Its protein product is CAISETGQMNTEAFF.

This clonotype showed up many times. This chain connects TRBV4-2 to TRBJ2-3; D is perhaps TRBD2 (5 bases). This CDR3 has 14 residues. The germline CDR1 and CDR2 sequences are LGHNA and YNFKEQ. Trimming pared 0 bases from V and 3 bases from J, leaving 7 bases between. CDR3 nucleotides: TGTGCCAGCAGCCAAGACACGGGGACAGATACGCAGTATTTT. This encodes CASSQDTGTDTQYF.

In its sample, this clonotype was seen a few times. The V call is TRBV30, the J call TRBJ1-1; no clear D gene. This CDR3 region has 14 residues. The V end lost 5 bases, the J end lost 0 bases, and 13 bases lay between the germline ends. Germline CDR1 is GTSNPN and CDR2 is SVGIG (reference sequence). The CDR3 sequence: CAWRRGRLNTEAFF. The DNA for the CDR3 is TGTGCCTGGCGTAGAGGACGGCTGAACACTGAAGCTTTCTTT.

This clonotype has a count of ten or more. The chain joins TRBV5-1 to TRBJ2-7; TRBD1 might be the D (5 bases). Looked up from germline, CDR1 is SGHRS and CDR2 is YFSETQ. The CDR3 has 14 amino acids. V was pared by 0 bases and J by 5 bases, with 12 bases between. CDR3 amino acids: CASSLGRVSHEQYF. The CDR3 DNA is TGCGCCAGCAGCTTGGGCAGGGTGAGCCACGAGCAGTACTTC.

This clonotype was counted many times. The CDR3 sequence: CASSIFPWDRGYEQYF. CDR3 DNA sequence: TGTGCCAGTAGTATCTTTCCCTGGGACAGGGGATACGAGCAGTACTTC. This rearrangement joins TRBV19 to TRBJ2-7; 10 nucleotides line up with TRBD1. The germline V gene encodes CDR1 LNHDA and CDR2 SQIVND (reference sequence). Trimming removed 3 bases from V and 4 bases from J; junction bases left unmatched: 9. The CDR3 sequence is 16 residues long.

The rearrangement links TRBV7-2 to TRBJ1-1; the D is unclear. V was pared by 4 bases and J by 5 bases, with 17 bases between. The CDR3 contains 15 residues. Germline CDR1 reads SGHTA; CDR2 reads FQGNSA. This CDR3 is CASSSRPGGWTEAFF. The CDR3 nucleotides are TGTGCCAGCAGCTCGCGCCCAGGTGGATGGACTGAAGCTTTCTTT.

This chain joins TRBV7-2 and TRBJ1-1, with a weak D call TRBD1 (6 bases). This CDR3 contains 15 residues. Germline-derived CDR1 and CDR2 are SGHTA and FQGNSA. V was trimmed by 3 bases and J by 0 bases, leaving 11 bases between them. The CDR3 loop reads CASSLGASLNTEAFF. Written as DNA, the CDR3 is TGTGCCAGCAGCTTGGGGGCTTCCTTGAACACTGAAGCTTTCTTT.

The chain couples TRBV24-1 to TRBJ2-2; D is ambiguous. V lost 7 bases and J lost 9, with 23 bases in between. CDR1 is KGHDR and CDR2 is SFDVKD in the germline V gene. The CDR3 has 16 residues. CDR3 protein: CATRQDEQSAPRELFF. The CDR3 region has the DNA TGTGCCACCAGGCAGGACGAGCAATCAGCCCCAAGGGAGCTGTTTTTT.

V is TRBV7-2 and J is TRBJ2-2; 10 positions match TRBD2. Per germline, CDR1 SGHTA and CDR2 FQGNSA. The CDR3 runs 18 residues. J was trimmed by 3 bases and V by 2 bases; bases with no gene match: 9. The CDR3 loop reads CASSLIVSGGSYTGELFF. The CDR3 DNA sequence: TGTGCCAGCAGCTTAATCGTTAGCGGGGGGTCGTACACCGGGGAGCTGTTTTTT.